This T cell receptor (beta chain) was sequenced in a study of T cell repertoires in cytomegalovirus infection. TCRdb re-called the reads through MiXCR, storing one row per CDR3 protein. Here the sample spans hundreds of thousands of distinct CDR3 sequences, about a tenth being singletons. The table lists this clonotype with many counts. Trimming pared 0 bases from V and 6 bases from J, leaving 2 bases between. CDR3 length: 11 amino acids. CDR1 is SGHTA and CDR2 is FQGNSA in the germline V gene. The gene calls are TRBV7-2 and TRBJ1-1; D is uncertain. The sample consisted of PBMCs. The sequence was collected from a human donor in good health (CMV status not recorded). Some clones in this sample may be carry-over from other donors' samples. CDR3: CASSLAPEAFF. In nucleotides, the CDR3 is TGTGCCAGCAGCTTAGCGCCTGAAGCTTTCTTT.